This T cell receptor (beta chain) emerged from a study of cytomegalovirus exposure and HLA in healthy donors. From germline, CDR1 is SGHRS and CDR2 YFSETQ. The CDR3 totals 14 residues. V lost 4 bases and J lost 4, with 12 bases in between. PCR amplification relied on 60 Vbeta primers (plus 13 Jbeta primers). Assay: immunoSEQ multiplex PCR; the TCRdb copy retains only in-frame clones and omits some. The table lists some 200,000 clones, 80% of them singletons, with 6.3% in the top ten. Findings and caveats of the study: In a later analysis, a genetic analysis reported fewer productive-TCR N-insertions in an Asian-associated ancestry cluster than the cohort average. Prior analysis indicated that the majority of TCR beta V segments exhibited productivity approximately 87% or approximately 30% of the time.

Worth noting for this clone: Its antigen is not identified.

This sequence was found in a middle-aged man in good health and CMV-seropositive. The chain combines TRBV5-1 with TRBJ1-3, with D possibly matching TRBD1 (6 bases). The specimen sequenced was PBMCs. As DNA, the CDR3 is TGCGCCAGCAGCGCAAAGGGGGTAGGAAACACCATATATTTT. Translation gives CASSAKGVGNTIYF.